Presented here are 8 T cell receptor beta chains from one specimen sequenced in a study of blood T cells in healthy people across ages. Primed by a sample-barcoded 5' primer and a J-beta primer mix, a second PCR proceeded for 7 to 11 cycles. In TCRdb, the 5' RACE reads were re-called with MiXCR into one record per CDR3 protein. The sample carries 900,000 to 950,000 distinct CDR3 sequences, almost 30% recorded once. The same data also contributed to another study, on T cells of mothers and their children.

Source material: blood. These receptors originate from a middle-aged woman in good health.

The V gene is TRBV30, the J gene TRBJ1-1, with 8 positions matching TRBD1. Germline values: CDR1 GTSNPN, CDR2 SVGIG (reference sequence). The CDR3 covers 11 residues. The junction had 4 bases not matched to a gene; V was cut back by 4 bases and J by 9 bases. CDR3 sequence: CAWTGGIKAFF. The CDR3 DNA follows: TGTGCCTGGACAGGGGGCATTAAAGCTTTCTTT. Drawing the rest from reference TRBV30 and TRBJ1-1, the complete variable domain is SQTIHQWPATLVQPVGSPLSLECTVEGTSNPNLYWYRQAAGRGLQLLFYSVGIGQISSEVPQNLSASRPQDRQFILSSKKLLLSDSGFYLCAWTGGIKAFFGQGTRLTVV.

This clonotype was recorded a few times. The rearrangement joins TRBV9 to TRBJ2-2; D not resolved. CDR3 size: 12 residues. V was shortened by 3 bases and J by 6 bases, with 6 bases between the two germline ends. From germline, CDR1 is SGDLS and CDR2 YYNGEE. CDR3 nucleotides: TGTGCCAGCAGCGCTGTCGCCGGGGAGCTGTTTTTT. This gives the protein CASSAVAGELFF.

Concerning this clonotype itself: Since the CDR3 does not end with the conserved phenylalanine or tryptophan, this likely comes from a read error. This chain links TRBV4-1 with TRBJ2-7; 9 bases agree with TRBD1. The CDR3 covers 14 residues. J gave up 2 bases and V 5 bases, and 4 bases lay outside the gene matches. Germline V gene lookup returns CDR1 MGHRA and CDR2 YSYEKL. This chain's CDR3 is CASSSGQGPYEQYY. DNA of the CDR3: TGCGCCAGCAGCTCGGGACAGGGACCCTACGAGCAGTACTAC.

Worth noting for this clonotype: A much larger clone lies a single base off, so this may be a read error. As DNA, the CDR3 is TGTGCCAGCAGTTGGGGGAGCACAGATGCGCAGTATTTT. Translating gives CASSWGSTDAQYF. This chain connects TRBV7-3 to TRBJ2-3; D may match TRBD1 or TRBD2 (5 bases each). Germline V gene lookup returns CDR1 SGHTA and CDR2 FQGTGA. The CDR3 loop spans 13 amino acids.

This rearrangement joins TRBV6-1 to TRBJ1-1, with D possibly TRBD1 on 5 matching bases. CDR3 size: 13 residues. Germline V CDR1 and CDR2: MNHNS, SASEGT. The V and J ends lost 6 bases and 5 bases respectively, with 13 bases between them. CDR3 sequence: CASSVRESTEAFF. The DNA for the CDR3 is TGTGCCAGCAGCGTCAGGGAGTCGACTGAAGCTTTCTTT.

This sequence joins TRBV7-2 and TRBJ2-7, with D maybe TRBD2 (6 bases). Germline assignment: CDR1 SGHTA and CDR2 FQGNSA. The CDR3 is 12 amino acids. The germline V and J ends were trimmed by 8 bases and 9 bases, with 17 bases remaining between them. The CDR3 is CASHGGLGGQYF. As DNA, the CDR3 is TGTGCCAGCCACGGCGGACTGGGAGGGCAGTACTTC.

This clonotype has at least ten counts. The chain has TRBV6-5 and TRBJ1-2; D gene uncertain. Trimming stripped 4 bases from V and 8 bases from J, with 17 bases between. The germline V gene encodes CDR1 MNHEY and CDR2 SVGAGI. The CDR3 spans 14 residues. The CDR3 DNA reads as TGTGCCAGCAGTTCTTTGTTAGGGCGGCGAGGCTACACCTTC. This encodes CASSSLLGRRGYTF.

The J gene is TRBJ1-1, the V gene TRBV28, with 7 bases matching TRBD1. From germline, CDR1 is MDHEN and CDR2 SYDVKM. The V and J ends lost 5 bases and 11 bases, in that order; junction bases with no gene match: 11. The CDR3 has 13 residues. The CDR3 nucleotides are TGTGCCAGCAGTGAAAGGATGACAGGGACGGCTTTCTTT. It encodes CASSERMTGTAFF. Based on the CDR3 plus reference TRBV28 and TRBJ1-1, the full variable domain is DVKVTQSSRYLVKRTGEKVFLECVQDMDHENMFWYRQDPGLGLRLIYFSYDVKMKEKGDIPEGYSVSREKKERFSLILESASTNQTSMYLCASSERMTGTAFFGQGTRLTVV.